This is a list of T cell receptor beta chains from one sample in a study of blood T cell repertoires in COVID-19. Sequencing used immunoSEQ multiplex PCR; TCRdb keeps in-frame clones, though not all of them. In the table there are more than 200,000 clones, roughly 85% of which are singletons. Sample: peripheral blood. These receptors were collected from a woman between 65 and 79 years old with active or convalescent COVID-19. The CDR3 runs from the conserved cysteine through the conserved F or W. D genes are given only for firm matches. Not all rows give a size; the values are once, few, many and, for expanded clones, a class.

TRBV5-4,NA,TRBJ2-6,NA,CASSPTEPGANVLTF,TGTGCCAGCAGCCCCACGGAGCCTGGGGCCAACGTCCTGACTTTC
TRBV3-1/TRBV3-2,NA,TRBJ2-1,TRBD2,CASSQEGGLAGNSLGNEQFF,TGTGCCAGCAGCCAAGAAGGCGGACTAGCGGGGAACTCCCTGGGGAATGAGCAGTTCTTC
TRBV2,NA,TRBJ2-1,TRBD1,CASRYGTGGGNEQFF,TGTGCCAGCAGATATGGGACAGGAGGGGGGAATGAGCAGTTCTTC
TRBV30,NA,TRBJ1-1,NA,CAWSVGDTEAFF,TGTGCCTGGAGTGTAGGGGATACTGAAGCTTTCTTT
TRBV6-5,NA,TRBJ2-5,NA,CASRPFGQNQETQYF,TGTGCCAGCAGGCCTTTTGGGCAGAATCAAGAGACCCAGTACTTC
TRBV9,NA,TRBJ2-7,NA,CASSSRGSYEQYF,TGTGCCAGCAGCTCTCGGGGCTCCTACGAGCAGTACTTC
TRBV9,NA,TRBJ2-7,TRBD1,CASSVGWAGGEQYF,TGTGCCAGCAGCGTGGGGTGGGCAGGGGGCGAGCAGTACTTC
TRBV29-1,NA,TRBJ1-1,TRBD1,CSGAQGATTEAFF,TGCAGCGGGGCACAGGGGGCGACCACTGAAGCTTTCTTT
TRBV3-1/TRBV3-2,NA,TRBJ1-5,NA,CASSDRNQPQHF,TGTGCCAGCAGCGACAGGAATCAGCCCCAGCATTTT
TRBV27,NA,TRBJ1-6,NA,CASSLGGSNSPLHF,TGTGCCAGCAGTCTGGGAGGGTCCAATTCACCCCTCCACTTT
TRBV28,NA,TRBJ1-3,NA,CASSFGGSSSGNTIYF,TGTGCCAGCAGTTTCGGGGGTTCCAGCTCTGGAAACACCATATATTTT
TRBV28,NA,TRBJ1-2,NA,CASSFRGIYGYTF,TGTGCCAGCAGTTTTAGGGGGATCTATGGCTACACCTTC
TRBV28,NA,TRBJ1-4,TRBD1,CASSFPGTGSRKLFF,TGTGCCAGCAGTTTTCCCGGGACAGGGTCTAGAAAACTGTTTTTT
TRBV2,NA,TRBJ1-5,NA,CASSSSTGNQPQHF,TGTGCCAGCAGTTCATCAACGGGGAATCAGCCCCAGCATTTT
TRBV28,NA,TRBJ2-4,NA,CASSLWRDIAKNIQYF,TGTGCCAGCAGTTTATGGCGGGATATCGCCAAAAACATTCAGTACTTC
TRBV29-1,NA,TRBJ2-1,NA,CSVAGLGYNEQFF,TGCAGCGTGGCAGGGTTGGGCTACAATGAGCAGTTCTTC
TRBV7-2,NA,TRBJ2-7,TRBD2,CASSWGVGLAGTYEQYF,TGTGCCAGCAGCTGGGGGGTGGGACTAGCGGGGACCTACGAGCAGTACTTC
TRBV5-1,NA,TRBJ1-2,NA,CASSLAGENYGYTF,TGCGCCAGCAGCTTGGCCGGGGAAAACTATGGCTACACCTTC
TRBV29-1,NA,TRBJ1-2,TRBD1,CSFSDRALYGYTF,TGCAGCTTCTCGGACAGGGCTCTCTATGGCTACACCTTC
TRBV20-1,NA,TRBJ2-7,TRBD2,CSASWGASGRHEQYF,TGCAGTGCTAGTTGGGGGGCTAGCGGGCGCCACGAGCAGTACTTC
TRBV6-5,NA,TRBJ1-4,NA,CASRVYTGKLFF,TGTGCCAGCAGGGTCTACACAGGGAAACTGTTTTTT
TRBV3-1/TRBV3-2,NA,TRBJ2-7,NA,CASTYPGRGDYEQYF,TGTGCCAGCACTTATCCTGGGAGGGGGGACTACGAGCAGTACTTC
TRBV7-2,NA,TRBJ1-6,TRBD1,CASSLTGTDSPLHF,TGTGCCAGCAGCTTGACAGGGACTGATTCACCCCTCCACTTT
TRBV11-2,few,TRBJ2-7,TRBD1,CASSLSRGWEEQYF,TGTGCCAGCAGCTTATCCAGGGGGTGGGAAGAGCAGTACTTC
TRBV28,few,TRBJ1-6,NA,CASSFPPGSEGSPLHF,TGTGCCAGCAGTTTCCCCCCGGGCTCAGAGGGTTCACCCCTCCACTTT
TRBV24-1,NA,TRBJ2-2,NA,CATSAAHGELFF,TGTGCCACCAGTGCAGCGCACGGGGAGCTGTTTTTT
TRBV12-3/TRBV12-4,NA,TRBJ2-1,TRBD1,CASSFGTGAEQFF,TGTGCCAGCAGTTTTGGGACAGGGGCTGAGCAGTTCTTC
TRBV7-2,NA,TRBJ2-7,NA,CASSLSPGIIYEQYF,TGTGCCAGCAGCTTAAGTCCAGGGATAATCTACGAGCAGTACTTC
TRBV7-2,few,TRBJ2-7,NA,CASSSTLAYEQYF,TGTGCCAGCAGCTCGACACTAGCTTACGAGCAGTACTTC
TRBV18,NA,TRBJ2-1,TRBD1,CASSGGQASSYNEQFF,TGTGCCAGCTCAGGGGGACAGGCGAGCTCCTACAATGAGCAGTTCTTC
TRBV9,NA,TRBJ1-5,NA,CASSVADSPNQPQHF,TGTGCCAGCAGCGTAGCGGACAGCCCCAATCAGCCCCAGCATTTT
TRBV7-8,NA,TRBJ2-2,NA,CASSFFFGSTGELFF,TGTGCCAGCAGCTTTTTTTTTGGTAGCACCGGGGAGCTGTTTTTT
TRBV28,NA,TRBJ2-7,NA,CASSFSPYEQYF,TGTGCCAGCAGTTTTTCCCCTTACGAGCAGTACTTC
TRBV18,NA,TRBJ1-1,NA,CASSLQTGRDTEAFF,TGTGCCAGCTCACTTCAGACAGGAAGGGACACTGAAGCTTTCTTT
TRBV5-4,once,TRBJ2-5,TRBD2,CASSFRSGGAQETQYF,TGTGCCAGCAGCTTTCGGAGCGGGGGCGCCCAAGAGACCCAGTACTTC
TRBV15,NA,TRBJ1-1,TRBD1,CATSRGRGLIEAFF,TGTGCCACCAGCAGAGGGAGGGGGCTAATTGAAGCTTTCTTT
TRBV19,NA,TRBJ2-2,TRBD1,CASNRQGTTGELFF,TGTGCCAGTAACCGACAGGGTACGACCGGGGAGCTGTTTTTT
TRBV6-5,few,TRBJ2-5,TRBD1,CASSYPDRGGTQYF,TGTGCCAGCAGTTACCCGGACAGGGGCGGGACCCAGTACTTC
TRBV5-1,NA,TRBJ2-3,NA,CASSLSQSTDTQYF,TGCGCCAGCAGCTTGTCCCAGAGCACAGATACGCAGTATTTT
TRBV19,NA,TRBJ2-7,NA,CASSSGAADSYEQYF,TGTGCCAGTAGTAGTGGAGCGGCTGACTCCTACGAGCAGTACTTC
TRBV5-4,NA,TRBJ1-1,TRBD1,CASSSRQGFSTEAFF,TGTGCCAGCAGCTCCCGACAGGGGTTTAGCACTGAAGCTTTCTTT
TRBV3-1/TRBV3-2,NA,TRBJ2-7,TRBD2,CASSTLAGAHEQYF,TGTGCCAGCAGCACGCTAGCGGGAGCGCACGAGCAGTACTTC
TRBV5-4,once,TRBJ2-5,TRBD2,CASSFGLGGGETQYF,TGTGCCAGCAGCTTCGGGTTGGGGGGGGGAGAGACCCAGTACTTC
TRBV5-1,NA,TRBJ2-1,NA,CASSLQWGTEQFF,TGCGCCAGCAGCTTGCAGTGGGGCACTGAGCAGTTCTTC
TRBV2,NA,TRBJ2-6,NA,CASSDGRDFSGANVLTF,TGTGCCAGCAGTGATGGCAGGGATTTCTCTGGGGCCAACGTCCTGACTTTC
TRBV5-1,NA,TRBJ2-5,NA,CASSLGTQRGETQYF,TGCGCCAGCAGCTTGGGGACTCAACGGGGAGAGACCCAGTACTTC
TRBV29-1,NA,TRBJ2-7,TRBD2,CSVEGLAGAWPYEQYF,TGCAGCGTTGAGGGACTAGCGGGGGCTTGGCCCTACGAGCAGTACTTC
TRBV30,NA,TRBJ1-5,NA,CAWSVDSPNQPQHF,TGTGCCTGGAGTGTTGACAGCCCTAATCAGCCCCAGCATTTT